This entry concerns a single T cell receptor (beta chain). The sample originates from a study of blood T cell repertoires in COVID-19. CDR1 and CDR2 from the germline V gene are WNHNN and SYGVQD (reference sequence). CDR3 length: 14 residues. The V and J ends lost 6 bases and 2 bases respectively, with 11 bases between them. Clones were sequenced by immunoSEQ multiplex PCR, and TCRdb holds only the in-frame ones, with some missing. In the table there are about 400,000 clones, approximately 87% of which are singletons. This clonotype was obtained from a woman aged 25 to 39 with acute COVID-19. This sequence joins TRBV10-1 and TRBJ1-5; D call uncertain. The material sequenced was PBMCs or T cells enriched from blood (not recorded which). CDR3 nucleotides: TGCGCCAGCAGGGAGGCAGAGGGCAATCAGCCCCAGCATTTT. Its translation is CASREAEGNQPQHF.